This paragraph covers one T cell receptor beta chain sequence. This CDR3 spans 13 amino acids. V was pared by 4 bases and J by 3 bases, with 10 bases between. Looked up from germline, CDR1 is SGHRS and CDR2 is YFSETQ. Time point specified: patch test 1, 2 weeks after DPC sensitization. Treatment given: therapeutic diphenylcyclopropenone sensitization with weekly scalp DPC. The data are from a study of human T cells and chemical hapten exposure. TCRdb redid the calling of the RACE reads with MiXCR, one entry per CDR3 protein. This sample yields approximately 79,000 distinct CDR3 sequences, of which under 13% are seen a single time; more than 1.1% belongs to the top ten.

The sequenced sample was whole blood, obtained in connection with sensitization to the hapten diphenylcyclopropenone (DPC). The genes are TRBV5-1 and TRBJ1-1, with D unclear. This clonotype was obtained from a woman aged 45-65 years with alopecia areata. Some clones in this sample may be carry-over from other donors' samples. In nucleotides, the CDR3 is TGCGCCAGCAGCCCAACACGTTACACTGAAGCTTTCTTT. The encoded protein is CASSPTRYTEAFF.